This TCR beta chain stems from a study of blood T cell repertoires in COVID-19. Background on the study: T cells, B-cell-depleted T cells, or PBMCs provided the cDNA or gDNA that served as material.

Germline V gives CDR1 ENHRY, CDR2 SYGVKD. Trimming shortened V by 2 bases and J by 0 bases, and 11 bases separated the two germline ends. CDR3 length: 15 amino acids. Profiling relied on immunoSEQ multiplex PCR, and the TCRdb table lists in-frame clones only, not all of them. Of tens of thousands of clones detected, about 85% appear once; the ten largest clones hold about 16%. The chain employs TRBV10-3 and TRBJ2-7, with D perhaps TRBD1 (6 bases). Sequenced sample: peripheral blood. The TCR comes from a male donor with acute or convalescent COVID-19. CDR3 coding DNA: TGTGCCATCAGTGAGCGTCAGGGGAACTCCTACGAGCAGTACTTC. This encodes CAISERQGNSYEQYF.